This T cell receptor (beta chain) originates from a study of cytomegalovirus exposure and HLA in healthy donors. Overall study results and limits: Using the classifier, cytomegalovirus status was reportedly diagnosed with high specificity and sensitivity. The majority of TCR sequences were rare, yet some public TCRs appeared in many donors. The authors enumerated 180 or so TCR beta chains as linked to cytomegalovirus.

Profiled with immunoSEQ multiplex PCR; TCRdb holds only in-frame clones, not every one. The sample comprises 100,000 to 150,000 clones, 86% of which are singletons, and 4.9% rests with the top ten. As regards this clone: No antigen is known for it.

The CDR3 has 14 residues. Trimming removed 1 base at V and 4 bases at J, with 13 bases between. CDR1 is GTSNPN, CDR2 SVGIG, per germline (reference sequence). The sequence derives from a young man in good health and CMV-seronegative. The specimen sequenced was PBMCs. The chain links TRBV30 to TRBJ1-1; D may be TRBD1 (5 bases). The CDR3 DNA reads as TGTGCCTGGAGTGCCCTCCACAGGACCACTGAAGCTTTCTTT. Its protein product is CAWSALHRTTEAFF. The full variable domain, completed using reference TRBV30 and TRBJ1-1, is SQTIHQWPATLVQPVGSPLSLECTVEGTSNPNLYWYRQAAGRGLQLLFYSVGIGQISSEVPQNLSASRPQDRQFILSSKKLLLSDSGFYLCAWSALHRTTEAFFGQGTRLTVV.